Sequencing of this T cell receptor beta chain was carried out in a study of OX40 agonist ivuxolimab in advanced cancers. Study-level background: Patients were dosed with the agonistic anti-OX40 (CD134) antibody ivuxolimab. Males comprised approximately 84% of the group, whose mean age was roughly 64 years (range about 20 to 85).

The CDR3 length is 16 residues. Germline lookup yields CDR1 LNHNV and CDR2 YYDKDF (reference sequence). With V trimmed by 0 bases and J by 3 bases, 5 bases remained unmatched. Sequencing used immunoSEQ multiplex PCR; TCRdb keeps in-frame clones, though not all of them. Altogether 40,000 to 45,000 clones are present, approximately 80% being singletons, with the ten largest covering 10%. This sequence originates from an adult with an advanced solid tumor such as melanoma, head and neck, liver or kidney cancer. This specimen consisted of CD4+ or CD8+ T cells sorted from blood, obtained in a trial of the OX40 agonist ivuxolimab. V is TRBV15 and J is TRBJ2-5; 9 nucleotides line up with TRBD2. The CDR3 DNA follows: TGTGCCACCAGCAGAGATCCGGTAGCGGGAGAAGAGACCCAGTACTTC. Translated, it gives CATSRDPVAGEETQYF. The variable domain in full, with the rest retrieved from reference TRBV15 and TRBJ2-5, is DAMVIQNPRYQVTQFGKPVTLSCSQTLNHNVMYWYQQKSSQAPKLLFHYYDKDFNNEADTPDNFQSRRPNTSFCFLDIRSPGLGDTAMYLCATSRDPVAGEETQYFGPGTRLLVL.